This is a list of T cell receptor beta chains from one sample in a study of blood T cell repertoires in COVID-19. TCRdb keeps only in-frame clones here, not all; method: immunoSEQ multiplex PCR. The repertoire holds approximately 440,000 clones, with about nine tenths as singletons. Sequenced material: peripheral blood. These receptors were obtained from a woman in her forties or fifties with COVID-19, enrolled during active disease. CDR3s include the opening cysteine and the closing phenylalanine or tryptophan. Fields, in order: D gene, V gene, J gene, clone size, CDR3 DNA, CDR3 protein. A D gene is named only where the DNA matches it firmly. Clone size is given for some rows only: seen once, a few or many times, or a class if the clone is expanded.

>-|TRBV21-1|TRBJ2-4|-
TGTGCCAGCAGCATCAATAACATGCGAGGCGAAGAGAACATTCAGTACTTC
CASSINNMRGEENIQYF
>-|TRBV5-1|TRBJ1-2|-
TGCGCCAGCAGTCCCACCAGGGGCTATGGCTACACCTTC
CASSPTRGYGYTF
>-|TRBV19|TRBJ1-5|-
TGTGCCAGTAGTCCGGAGGGGAAAGATCAGCCCCAGCATTTT
CASSPEGKDQPQHF
>-|TRBV6-7|TRBJ1-1|-
TGTGCCAGCAGTTACAACGAGGGTTACGGAGCTTTCTTT
CASSYNEGYGAFF
>-|TRBV30|TRBJ1-1|-
TGTGCCTGGGGCCCCACAGCGAACACTGAAGCTTTCTTT
CAWGPTANTEAFF
>TRBD1|TRBV19|TRBJ1-2|once
TGTGCCAGTAGTATAAGGAGACAGGGGAACGATGGCTACACCTTC
CASSIRRQGNDGYTF
>TRBD2|TRBV5-5|TRBJ2-1|-
TGTGCCAGCAGCTTCGGTCTAGCGGGGGGTAGTGAGCAGTTCTTC
CASSFGLAGGSEQFF
>-|TRBV10-1|TRBJ1-3|-
TGCGCCAGCAAACAGAGCTCTGGAAACACCATATATTTT
CASKQSSGNTIYF
>-|TRBV9|TRBJ2-7|-
TGTGCCAGCAGCGTAGGGGGGGAAACCTACGAGCAGTACTTC
CASSVGGETYEQYF
>TRBD2|TRBV5-5|TRBJ2-1|once
TGTGCCAGCAGCTTTCGATGGGGTAGCGGGGGGTCGAGCTCCTACAATGAGCAGTTCTTC
CASSFRWGSGGSSSYNEQFF
>-|TRBV13|TRBJ1-1|-
TGTGCCAGCAGCTTGAGCAGGGGCACTGAAGCTTTCTTT
CASSLSRGTEAFF
>-|TRBV6-1|TRBJ2-5|-
TGTGCCAGCAGTGAGGGTCGGGGGGAGACCCAGTACTTC
CASSEGRGETQYF